This T cell receptor beta chain was recorded in a study of Graves' ophthalmopathy and Graves' hyperthyroidism. Overall study findings and caveats: Blood repertoires reportedly contained most expanded thyroid clonotypes above 0.001 frequency.

Hyperthyroidism patients were newly diagnosed, under 2 months' duration, aged 18 to 65. On this clonotype itself: Its specificity is not known.

Transcripts of RNA were the source for amplifying TCR beta CDR3 regions. RT-PCR with HTBI primers came first, then second-round multiplex PCR. TCRdb re-called the multiplex PCR reads through MiXCR, storing one row per CDR3 protein. The sample lists 450,000 to 600,000 distinct CDR3 sequences, 35% to 40% occurring once. Germline CDR1 and CDR2: LGHNA and YNFKEQ. Trimming removed 0 bases at V and 7 bases at J, with 15 bases between. This CDR3 contains 16 residues. The chain joins TRBV4-2 to TRBJ2-2; D is ambiguous. The receptor was isolated from an adult man with Graves' hyperthyroidism. What was sequenced was peripheral blood or thyroid tissue (not recorded which). CDR3 sequence reads: CASSQDPGPNGGELFF. In DNA, the CDR3 is TGTGCCAGCAGCCAAGACCCGGGCCCCAACGGCGGGGAGCTGTTTTTT.